Shown below are 28 T cell receptor beta chains from a single sample sequenced in a study of cytomegalovirus exposure and HLA in healthy donors. Researchers ran the PCR with 60 Vbeta and 13 Jbeta primers. Sequencing was performed with immunoSEQ multiplex PCR; in TCRdb, only in-frame clones are kept and a portion is missing. The table has under 250,000 clones, about 84% seen once. Sequenced input: PBMCs. These receptor sequences come from a human donor in good health.

The J gene is TRBJ2-5, the V gene TRBV7-8; D is ambiguous. CDR1 and CDR2 (germline): SGHVS, FQNEAQ. The CDR3 runs 11 residues. V shed 6 bases and J shed 10 bases, with 12 bases lying between them. The chain's CDR3 is CASRHTSDQYF. CDR3 in DNA: TGTGCCAGCAGACATACGAGCGACCAGTACTTC. The full variable domain, rest sourced from reference TRBV7-8 and TRBJ2-5, is GAGVSQSPRYKVAKRGQDVALRCDPISGHVSLFWYQQALGQGPEFLTYFQNEAQLDKSGLPSDRFFAERPEGSVSTLKIQRTQQEDSAVYLCASRHTSDQYFGPGTRLLVL.

V usage is TRBV7-9 and J usage is TRBJ2-1; TRBD2 aligns across 8 bases. The germline V gene encodes CDR1 SEHNR and CDR2 FQNEAQ (reference sequence). The CDR3 contains 13 residues. V lost 5 bases to trimming and J lost 5 bases; unmatched junction nucleotides: 2. This CDR3 is CASSRSGNNEQFF. DNA of the CDR3: TGTGCCAGCAGCCGTAGCGGGAACAATGAGCAGTTCTTC. The whole variable domain, filled in from reference TRBV7-9 and TRBJ2-1, reads DTGVSQNPRHKITKRGQNVTFRCDPISEHNRLYWYRQTLGQGPEFLTYFQNEAQLEKSRLLSDRFSAERPKGSFSTLEIQRTEQGDSAMYLCASSRSGNNEQFFGPGTRLTVL.

This sequence joins TRBV4-3 and TRBJ2-4, with TRBD2 matching 9 bases. The length of the CDR3 is 14 residues. Unmatched junction bases numbered 6, after V lost 4 bases and J lost 8 bases. Germline values: CDR1 LGHNA, CDR2 YSLEER. The CDR3 bases are TGCGCCAGCAGCCCGGGACTAGCCGGAGACATTCAGTACTTC. Its protein product is CASSPGLAGDIQYF.

The V call is TRBV5-5, the J call TRBJ2-2; the match to TRBD1 covers 10 bases. In germline, CDR1 is SGHKS, CDR2 YYEKEE (reference sequence). V lost 4 bases and J lost 5; bases outside the gene matches: 5. CDR3 size: 15 residues. In DNA, the CDR3 is TGTGCCAGCAGCAACCGGGACAGGGGAACCGGGGAGCTGTTTTTT. It yields the protein CASSNRDRGTGELFF.

The chain employs TRBV5-6 and TRBJ2-3, with D possibly TRBD1 on 5 matching bases. CDR3 length: 16 residues. Trimming cost V 4 bases and J 0 bases, with 15 bases left between them. Germline CDR1 and CDR2: SGHDT and YYEEEE. The CDR3 DNA follows: TGTGCCAGCAGCGGGGCGGTCCGCCTTAGCACAGATACGCAGTATTTT. This codes for CASSGAVRLSTDTQYF. Supplemented by reference TRBV5-6 and TRBJ2-3, the full variable domain reads DAGVTQSPTHLIKTRGQQVTLRCSPKSGHDTVSWYQQALGQGPQFIFQYYEEEERQRGNFPDRFSGHQFPNYSSELNVNALLLGDSALYLCASSGAVRLSTDTQYFGPGTRLTVL.

The rearrangement joins TRBV7-9 to TRBJ2-1; 7 bases line up with TRBD2. V lost 2 bases, J lost 5 bases, and 3 bases stayed unmatched. Germline assignment: CDR1 SEHNR and CDR2 FQNEAQ (reference sequence). This CDR3 region has 14 residues. The CDR3 DNA reads as TGTGCCAGCAGCTTATCGCGGGAGAACAATGAGCAGTTCTTC. Encoded protein: CASSLSRENNEQFF.

The chain links TRBV25-1 to TRBJ2-1, with D perhaps matching TRBD1 (6 bases). The V end was cut by 1 base, the J end by 8 bases, with 15 bases between. From germline, CDR1 is MGHDK and CDR2 SYGVNS. This CDR3 region has 15 residues. The CDR3 bases are TGTGCCAGCAGTGAATTCACAGGGAATCCCCATGAGCAGTTCTTC. Its protein is CASSEFTGNPHEQFF.

CDR3 amino acids: CASSVASGETQYF. The CDR3, as DNA: TGTGCCAGCAGCGTCGCTAGCGGGGAGACCCAGTACTTC. The chain links TRBV9 to TRBJ2-5, with 8 bases matching TRBD2. Germline trimming cut 2 bases from V and 5 bases from J; bases unmatched to any gene: 2. CDR3 length: 13 amino acids. Germline values: CDR1 SGDLS, CDR2 YYNGEE.

The V and J genes are TRBV7-9 and TRBJ1-2; D call uncertain. The V gene's germline CDR1 is SEHNR and CDR2 FQNEAQ (reference sequence). CDR3 size: 14 residues. The V and J ends lost 5 bases and 7 bases respectively, with 17 bases between them. CDR3 DNA: TGTGCCAGCAGCGGAGGTCTGGAGGGCTCTGGCTACACCTTC. Amino acids: CASSGGLEGSGYTF.

The chain joins TRBV7-2 to TRBJ2-1; 16 positions match TRBD2. Germline CDR1 reads SGHTA; CDR2 reads FQGNSA. The CDR3 spans 19 residues. Germline trimming cut 6 bases from V and 1 base from J; bases unmatched to any gene: 9. CDR3 nucleotide sequence: TGTGCCAGCAGGCATCCGGGACTAGCGGGAGGGAGTTCCTACAATGAGCAGTTCTTC. Its protein is CASRHPGLAGGSSYNEQFF.

The chain combines TRBV7-9 with TRBJ2-3, with 10 bases identical to TRBD2. Germline CDR1 is SEHNR and CDR2 is FQNEAQ (reference sequence). The CDR3 runs to 16 residues. V dropped 3 bases and J dropped 5; count of bases not matched to a gene: 8. As DNA, the CDR3 is TGTGCCAGCAGCTTGGCTAGCGGGGGATCGGGAGATACGCAGTATTTT. This gives the protein CASSLASGGSGDTQYF.

V and J are TRBV2 and TRBJ2-7, with 10 bases fitting TRBD1. Germline trimming cut 8 bases from V and 6 bases from J; bases unmatched to any gene: 4. The V gene's germline CDR1 is SNHLY and CDR2 FYNNEI. The CDR3 length is 12 residues. Here the CDR3 DNA reads TGTGCCAGCCGGGACAGGGGCAGCGAGCAGTACTTC. Amino acid sequence: CASRDRGSEQYF.

CDR3 sequence: CASSSERGPYEQYF. CDR3 DNA: TGTGCCAGCAGCTCGGAGCGGGGACCCTACGAGCAGTACTTC. V usage is TRBV11-2 and J usage is TRBJ2-7; TRBD2 matches 7 bases. The CDR3 loop spans 14 amino acids. The J segment lost 2 bases and the V segment lost 4 bases, leaving 5 bases of the junction unmatched. The V gene's germline CDR1 is SGHAT and CDR2 FQNNGV.

The gene calls are TRBV6-1 and TRBJ1-5; tentative D call: TRBD1 (5 bases). Germline V CDR1 and CDR2: MNHNS, SASEGT. Trimming took 2 bases from V and 7 from J, leaving 9 bases between them. CDR3 length: 13 residues. CDR3 amino acids: CASSELEGQPQHF. As DNA, the CDR3 is TGTGCCAGCAGTGAATTGGAGGGGCAGCCCCAGCATTTT.

This chain uses TRBV27 with TRBJ2-3; 7 nucleotides align to TRBD2. The CDR3 extends over 17 amino acids. The V segment lost 3 bases and the J segment 4 bases; nucleotides outside the gene matches: 13. Germline V lookup: CDR1 MNHEY, CDR2 SMNVEV (reference sequence). The CDR3 DNA sequence: TGTGCCAGCAGTTTTCCCCCTCGCGCGGGAGTCCCAGATACGCAGTATTTT. It encodes CASSFPPRAGVPDTQYF.

The genes are TRBV5-6 and TRBJ1-4; 11 bases align to TRBD1. V shed 4 bases and J 7 bases; nucleotides not matched to a gene: 9. The CDR3 is 16 residues long. CDR1 and CDR2 from the germline V gene are SGHDT and YYEEEE. CDR3 DNA: TGTGCCAGCAGCAAAAGGGCCGGACAGGGGGCTGAAAAACTGTTTTTT. Amino acids: CASSKRAGQGAEKLFF.

The chain joins TRBV6-5 to TRBJ2-1, with D perhaps matching TRBD2 (5 bases). Germline lookup yields CDR1 MNHEY and CDR2 SVGAGI. This CDR3 comprises 15 residues. V was cut by 6 bases and J by 8 bases, with 20 bases left in between. CDR3 residues: CASRSVASQVHEQFF. The CDR3 bases are TGTGCCAGCAGGTCCGTAGCGTCCCAGGTCCATGAGCAGTTCTTC.

The chain couples TRBV5-1 to TRBJ2-1; 9 nucleotides line up with TRBD1. From germline, CDR1 is SGHRS and CDR2 YFSETQ. V lost 7 bases and J lost 8; bases outside the gene matches: 10. This CDR3 is built from 14 residues. The CDR3 DNA sequence: TGCGCCAGCCAAACAGGGGGCTCTACTTATGAGCAGTTCTTC. Protein sequence: CASQTGGSTYEQFF.

The chain combines TRBV5-4 with TRBJ2-1; no reliable D call. Trimming took off 2 bases at V and 7 bases at J, with 16 bases between the two ends. The CDR3 runs to 15 residues. The germline gives CDR1 SGHNT, CDR2 YYREEE (reference sequence). The CDR3 nucleotides are TGTGCCAGCAGCTTCCGGCTCCTAGGTCGGAATGAGCAGTTCTTC. It specifies CASSFRLLGRNEQFF. The complete variable domain, with remaining parts taken from reference TRBV5-4 and TRBJ2-1, reads ETGVTQSPTHLIKTRGQQVTLRCSSQSGHNTVSWYQQALGQGPQFIFQYYREEENGRGNFPPRFSGLQFPNYSSELNVNALELDDSALYLCASSFRLLGRNEQFFGPGTRLTVL.

This clone was recorded once. Other nucleotide sequences in the sample specify the same CDR3. The chain has TRBV28 and TRBJ2-5; maybe TRBD2 (6 bases). The germline V and J ends were trimmed by 5 bases and 2 bases, with 9 bases remaining between them. The germline CDR1 and CDR2 sequences are MDHEN and SYDVKM. The CDR3 runs to 13 residues. The CDR3 DNA is TGTGCCAGCAGTGCTGGGGGGCAAGAGACCCAGTACTTC. Translating it yields CASSAGGQETQYF.

The J gene is TRBJ1-1, the V gene TRBV6-1, with D perhaps matching TRBD1 (6 bases). Per germline, CDR1 MNHNS and CDR2 SASEGT. CDR3 length: 14 amino acids. Trimming took off 7 bases at V and 4 bases at J, with 16 bases between the two ends. CDR3 sequence (DNA): TGTGCCAGCATTCCACAGGGAGTGAGCACTGAAGCTTTCTTT. As protein: CASIPQGVSTEAFF.

V usage is TRBV10-3 and J usage is TRBJ1-2; a possible D gene is TRBD1 (5 bases). Per the germline V gene, CDR1 is ENHRY and CDR2 is SYGVKD. The CDR3 is 13 residues long. The ends were cut back, 7 bases at V and 2 bases at J, with 11 bases in the middle. CDR3 sequence (DNA): TGTGCCATCACAGGGACTCTCAACTATGGCTACACCTTC. Protein product: CAITGTLNYGYTF.

The V call is TRBV6-6, the J call TRBJ2-6; no firm D call. The V end was cut by 0 bases, the J end by 0 bases, with 6 bases between. Germline assignment: CDR1 MNHNY and CDR2 SVGAGI (reference sequence). This CDR3 contains 16 residues. The CDR3: CASSYSSTSGANVLTF. DNA of the CDR3: TGTGCCAGCAGTTACTCGAGCACCTCTGGGGCCAACGTCCTGACTTTC.

This clone was seen only once. The V call is TRBV19, the J call TRBJ1-2; 8 nucleotides line up with TRBD1. The length of the CDR3 is 16 residues. Trimming cost V 7 bases and J 2 bases; bases outside gene matches: 12. Germline V gene data show CDR1 as LNHDA and CDR2 as SQIVND (reference sequence). CDR3 bases: TGTGCCAGTAATTCCCCAGGGGGCGCGTCCAACTATGGCTACACCTTC. Encoded protein: CASNSPGGASNYGYTF.

This chain uses TRBV28 with TRBJ2-7, with 13 bases that match TRBD2. The length of the CDR3 is 16 residues. The V and J ends lost 6 bases and 6 bases, in that order; junction bases with no gene match: 11. Germline CDR1 MDHEN, CDR2 SYDVKM. The CDR3: CASSPTRTSGSSEQYF. Written as DNA, the CDR3 is TGTGCCAGCAGCCCAACACGGACTAGCGGGAGTTCCGAGCAGTACTTC.

The chain links TRBV7-2 to TRBJ2-1, with D possibly matching TRBD1 (5 bases). Trimming took off 5 bases at V and 0 bases at J, with 11 bases between the two ends. CDR3 size: 15 residues. Germline values: CDR1 SGHTA, CDR2 FQGNSA. As DNA, the CDR3 is TGTGCCAGCAGCGCCGGACACAGCTCCTACAATGAGCAGTTCTTC. Its translation: CASSAGHSSYNEQFF. Complete variable domain (other parts from reference TRBV7-2 and TRBJ2-1): GAGVSQSPSNKVTEKGKDVELRCDPISGHTALYWYRQSLGQGLEFLIYFQGNSAPDKSGLPSDRFSAERTGGSVSTLTIQRTQQEDSAVYLCASSAGHSSYNEQFFGPGTRLTVL.

This clone occurred a few times. The chain combines TRBV5-1 with TRBJ2-7; TRBD1 matches 11 bases. The V gene end was trimmed by 2 bases and the J gene end by 5 bases; junction bases not matched to a gene: 3. The CDR3 totals 14 residues. Germline assignment: CDR1 SGHRS and CDR2 YFSETQ. CDR3 protein: CASSFWTGGDEQYF. DNA of the CDR3: TGCGCCAGCAGCTTCTGGACAGGGGGCGACGAGCAGTACTTC.

This chain joins TRBV5-1 and TRBJ2-1; TRBD2 matches 11 bases. From germline, CDR1 is SGHRS and CDR2 YFSETQ. The CDR3 covers 17 residues. The trim removed 6 bases at V and 1 base at J, leaving 9 bases unmatched. The CDR3 coding sequence is TGCGCCAGCACTGTAGCGGGAGGGCCAGGGTCCTACAATGAGCAGTTCTTC. Its translation: CASTVAGGPGSYNEQFF.